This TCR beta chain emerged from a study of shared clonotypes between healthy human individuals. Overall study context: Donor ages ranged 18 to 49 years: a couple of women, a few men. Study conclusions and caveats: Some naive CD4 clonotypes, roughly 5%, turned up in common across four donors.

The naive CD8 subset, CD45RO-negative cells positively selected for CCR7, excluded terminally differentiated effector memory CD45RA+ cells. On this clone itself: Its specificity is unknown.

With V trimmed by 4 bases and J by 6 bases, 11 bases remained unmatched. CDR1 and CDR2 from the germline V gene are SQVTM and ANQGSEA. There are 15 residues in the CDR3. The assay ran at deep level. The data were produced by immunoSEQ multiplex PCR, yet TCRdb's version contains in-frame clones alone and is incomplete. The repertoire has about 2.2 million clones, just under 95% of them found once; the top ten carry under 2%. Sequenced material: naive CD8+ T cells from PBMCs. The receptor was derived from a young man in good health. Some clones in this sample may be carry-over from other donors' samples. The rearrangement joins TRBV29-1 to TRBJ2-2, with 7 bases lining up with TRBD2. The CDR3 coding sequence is TGCAGCGTTGTAGTGCCCGCGGGAGACGCCGGGGAGCTGTTTTTT. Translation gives CSVVVPAGDAGELFF.